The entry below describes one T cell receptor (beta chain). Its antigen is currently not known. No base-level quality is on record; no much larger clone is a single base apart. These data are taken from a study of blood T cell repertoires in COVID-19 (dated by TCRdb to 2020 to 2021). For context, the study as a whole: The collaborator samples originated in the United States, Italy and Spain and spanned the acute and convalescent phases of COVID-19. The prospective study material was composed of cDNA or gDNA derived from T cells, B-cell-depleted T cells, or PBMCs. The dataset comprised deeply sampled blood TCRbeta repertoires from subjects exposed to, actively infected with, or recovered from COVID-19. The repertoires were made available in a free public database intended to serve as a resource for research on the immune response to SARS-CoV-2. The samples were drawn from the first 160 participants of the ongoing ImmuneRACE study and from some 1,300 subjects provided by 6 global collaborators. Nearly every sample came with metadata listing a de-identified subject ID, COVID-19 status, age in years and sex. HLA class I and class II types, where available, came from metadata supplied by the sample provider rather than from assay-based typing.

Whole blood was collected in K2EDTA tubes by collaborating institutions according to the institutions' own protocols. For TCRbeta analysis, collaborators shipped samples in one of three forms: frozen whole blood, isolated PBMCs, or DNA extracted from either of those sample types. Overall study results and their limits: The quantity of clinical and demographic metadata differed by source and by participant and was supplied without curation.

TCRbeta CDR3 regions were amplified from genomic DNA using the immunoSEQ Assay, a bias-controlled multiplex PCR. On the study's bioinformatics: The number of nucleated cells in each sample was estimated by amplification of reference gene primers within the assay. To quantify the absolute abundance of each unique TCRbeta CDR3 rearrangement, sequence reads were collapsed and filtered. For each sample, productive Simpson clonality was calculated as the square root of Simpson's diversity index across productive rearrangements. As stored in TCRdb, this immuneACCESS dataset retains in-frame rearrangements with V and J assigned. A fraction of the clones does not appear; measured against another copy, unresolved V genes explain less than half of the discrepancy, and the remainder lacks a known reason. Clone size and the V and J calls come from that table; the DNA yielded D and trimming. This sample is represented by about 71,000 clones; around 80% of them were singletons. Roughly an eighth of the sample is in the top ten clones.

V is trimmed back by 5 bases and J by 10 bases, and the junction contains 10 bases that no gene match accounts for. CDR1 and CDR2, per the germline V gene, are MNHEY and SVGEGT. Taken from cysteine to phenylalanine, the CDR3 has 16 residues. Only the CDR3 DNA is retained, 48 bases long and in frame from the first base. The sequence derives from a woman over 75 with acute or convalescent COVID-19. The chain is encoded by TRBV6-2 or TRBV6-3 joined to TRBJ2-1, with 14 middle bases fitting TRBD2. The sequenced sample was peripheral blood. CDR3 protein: CASSPRLAGGPREQFF. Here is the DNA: TGTGCCAGCAGTCCCCGACTAGCGGGAGGGCCCCGAGAGCAGTTCTTC.